A single sample is the source of the 10 T cell receptor beta chains below, sequenced in a study of T cells in narcolepsy. The repertoire was sequenced with immunoSEQ multiplex PCR; TCRdb's copy has only in-frame clones and lacks some. This table has 25,000 to 35,000 clones, roughly four fifths appearing once. Material: memory (CD45RA-) CD4+ T cells from blood. All receptors derive from a human donor in good health.

In this sample, this clone turned up a few times. The gene calls are TRBV18 and TRBJ1-6; D unclear. The CDR3 is made up of 13 amino acids. Trimming pared 2 bases from V and 8 bases from J, leaving 7 bases between. Germline values: CDR1 KGHSH, CDR2 LQKENI. This CDR3 reads CASSPSRDSPLHF. The CDR3 DNA reads TGTGCCAGCTCACCATCCAGAGATTCACCCCTCCACTTT.

V gene TRBV2 combines with J gene TRBJ2-3, with 11 bases aligning to TRBD2. Germline V lookup: CDR1 SNHLY, CDR2 FYNNEI. The CDR3 runs to 14 residues. The J segment lost 4 bases and the V segment lost 8 bases, leaving 5 bases of the junction unmatched. DNA for the CDR3: TGTGCCAGCGAGATAGCGGGGGGGCCAGATACGCAGTATTTT. It yields the protein CASEIAGGPDTQYF.

The V gene is TRBV12-5, the J gene TRBJ1-5; weak D call: TRBD1 (6 bases). V was clipped by 6 bases and J by 1 base, with 13 bases between them. The germline gives CDR1 LGHNT, CDR2 FRNRAP. The CDR3 sequence is 15 residues long. CDR3: CASGPGGPSNQPQHF. CDR3 DNA sequence: TGTGCTAGTGGCCCCGGGGGGCCCAGCAATCAGCCCCAGCATTTT. Full variable domain (missing parts from reference TRBV12-5 and TRBJ1-5): DARVTQTPRHKVTEMGQEVTMRCQPILGHNTVFWYRQTMMQGLELLAYFRNRAPLDDSGMPKDRFSAEMPDATLATLKIQPSEPRDSAVYFCASGPGGPSNQPQHFGDGTRLSIL.

The chain carries TRBV5-6 and TRBJ1-3; no clear D gene. Trimming took off 0 bases at V and 2 bases at J, with 9 bases between the two ends. CDR1 and CDR2 (germline): SGHDT, YYEEEE. This CDR3 is 15 amino acids long. The CDR3 loop is CASSLAVWTGNTIYF. The CDR3 DNA sequence: TGTGCCAGCAGCTTGGCTGTCTGGACTGGAAACACCATATATTTT.

This clone has a handful of counts. The chain links TRBV2 to TRBJ2-7, with D unclear. CDR1 is SNHLY, CDR2 FYNNEI, per germline. CDR3 length equals 14 residues. V was trimmed by 5 bases and J by 2 bases, leaving 13 bases between them. CDR3: CASSRTYLTYEQYF. CDR3 bases: TGTGCCAGCAGTAGGACGTATTTGACCTACGAGCAGTACTTC.

The table lists this clone with a count of one. This rearrangement joins TRBV30 to TRBJ1-2; D possibly corresponds to TRBD1 (6 bases). Germline CDR1 reads GTSNPN; CDR2 reads SVGIG (reference sequence). This CDR3 has 13 amino acids. V lost 8 bases and J 0 bases, leaving 13 bases between the germline ends. The CDR3 nucleotides read TGTGCCGGTCGGGACAAAGCTAACTATGGCTACACCTTC. It is translated as CAGRDKANYGYTF.

The genes are TRBV5-1 and TRBJ2-1; unclear D gene. Germline CDR1 SGHRS, CDR2 YFSETQ. The CDR3 covers 15 residues. V shed 0 bases and J shed 2 bases, with 9 bases lying between them. The CDR3 protein is CASSLEGNPYNEQFF. The CDR3 DNA follows: TGCGCCAGCAGCTTGGAGGGCAACCCCTACAATGAGCAGTTCTTC.

This chain joins TRBV30 and TRBJ2-7, with a possible D match to TRBD2 (5 bases). The length of the CDR3 is 14 residues. With 6 bases removed from V and 0 bases from J, the gap between germline ends came to 15 bases. Germline V gene lookup returns CDR1 GTSNPN and CDR2 SVGIG (reference sequence). This CDR3 reads CACTRELSSYEQYF. The CDR3 DNA reads as TGTGCCTGCACTCGGGAATTGAGCTCCTACGAGCAGTACTTC.

The chain employs TRBV6-6 and TRBJ2-3; 11 bases align to TRBD2. The CDR3 totals 15 residues. Germline CDR1 and CDR2: MNHNY and SVGAGI (reference sequence). V lost 6 bases and J lost 3; bases outside the gene matches: 5. CDR3 coding DNA: TGTGCCAGCAGGGTAGCGGGGGGGCGGACAGATACGCAGTATTTT. Translation gives CASRVAGGRTDTQYF.

V and J are TRBV6-6 and TRBJ1-6, with 10 bases matching TRBD1. Germline CDR1 and CDR2: MNHNY and SVGAGI (reference sequence). The junction had 7 bases not matched to a gene; V was cut back by 7 bases and J by 7 bases. The CDR3 runs to 15 residues. The CDR3 sequence is CASTEPGQGNSPLHF. CDR3 coding DNA: TGTGCCAGCACCGAACCGGGACAGGGGAATTCACCCCTCCACTTT.